Listed below are T cell receptor beta chains from one sample, sequenced in a study of T-cell reconstitution after alpha-beta-depleted transplantation in children. TCRdb used MiXCR to reprocess the PCR reads, holding one entry per CDR3 protein. The table shows hundreds of thousands of distinct CDR3 sequences, with 13% occurring only once. The sample here was PBMCs, mostly from graft donor cells, taken 360 days after TCRalphabeta/CD19-depleted stem cell transplant. These receptors all stem from a male patient between 5 and 17 years old who had a stem cell transplant for acute myeloid leukemia, so the T cells may come from the graft donor. CDR3s include the opening cysteine and the closing phenylalanine or tryptophan. A D gene is named only where the DNA matches it firmly. Expanded clones get a size class; other rows say once, few or many, or leave the size out.

TRBV15,many,NA,TRBJ2-5,CATSREETQYF,TGTGCCACCAGCAGGGAAGAGACCCAGTACTTC
TRBV6-5,many,NA,TRBJ2-5,CASSYGGQTQYF,TGTGCCAGCAGTTACGGAGGACAGACCCAGTACTTC
TRBV9,many,TRBD2,TRBJ2-1,CASSNLAGGVLNEQFF,TGTGCCAGCAGCAACTTAGCGGGAGGGGTCCTTAATGAGCAGTTCTTC
TRBV12-3/TRBV12-4,NA,TRBD2,TRBJ2-1,CASPPPRNSRTSPYNEQFF,TGTGCCAGCCCTCCCCCTCGGAACTCTAGGACTAGCCCCTACAATGAGCAGTTCTTC
TRBV5-1,few,NA,TRBJ2-6,CASSSFHPSGANVLTF,TGCGCCAGCAGCTCTTTCCATCCCTCTGGGGCCAACGTCCTGACTTTC
TRBV4-2,NA,TRBD2,TRBJ2-1,CASSRFSGLAEYSYNEQFF,TGTGCCAGCAGCCGGTTTTCGGGACTAGCGGAGTACTCCTACAATGAGCAGTTCTTC
TRBV7-8,NA,NA,TRBJ2-2,CASSLATGPHTGELFF,TGTGCCAGCAGCTTAGCCACAGGGCCTCACACCGGGGAGCTGTTTTTT
TRBV12-3/TRBV12-4,NA,NA,TRBJ1-5,CASSFKDQPQHF,TGTGCCAGCAGTTTCAAAGATCAGCCCCAGCATTTT
TRBV7-2,few,NA,TRBJ2-7,CASSLERLREQYF,TGTGCCAGCAGCTTAGAACGACTCCGGGAGCAGTACTTC
TRBV27,many,NA,TRBJ2-1,CASGSSPNEQFF,TGTGCCAGTGGTAGTAGTCCCAATGAGCAGTTCTTC
TRBV10-3,NA,NA,TRBJ2-1,CAISGAGILIYEQFF,TGTGCCATCAGTGGGGCGGGAATATTGATCTATGAGCAGTTCTTC
TRBV5-1,few,TRBD2,TRBJ2-1,CASSLRTSGNYNEQFF,TGCGCCAGCAGCTTAAGGACTAGCGGGAACTACAATGAGCAGTTCTTC
TRBV12-3/TRBV12-4,few,NA,TRBJ1-1,CASSLVEGAEAFF,TGTGCCAGCAGTTTAGTAGAAGGGGCTGAAGCTTTCTTT
TRBV28,NA,NA,TRBJ2-6,CASSFSESGANVLTF,TGTGCCAGCAGTTTCAGTGAGTCTGGGGCCAACGTCCTGACTTTC
TRBV10-3,many,NA,TRBJ1-1,CAISAASVNTEAFF,TGTGCCATCAGTGCAGCCAGCGTGAACACTGAAGCTTTCTTT
TRBV6-1,NA,TRBD1,TRBJ1-3,CASRGQASGNTIYF,TGTGCCAGCAGGGGACAGGCCTCTGGAAACACCATATATTTT
TRBV12-3/TRBV12-4,many,NA,TRBJ1-5,CASSWGGNQPQHF,TGTGCCAGCAGTTGGGGCGGAAATCAGCCCCAGCATTTT
TRBV19,NA,TRBD1,TRBJ1-5,CASSIRQGYQPQHF,TGTGCCAGTAGTATTCGACAGGGTTATCAGCCCCAGCATTTT
TRBV20-1,NA,NA,TRBJ2-3,CSAETGLAQYF,TGCAGTGCCGAAACAGGTTTAGCGCAGTATTTT
TRBV7-3,NA,NA,TRBJ2-5,CASSTGAPGTQYF,TGTGCCAGCAGCACGGGGGCGCCGGGGACCCAGTACTTC
TRBV28,few,NA,TRBJ2-2,CAGQRAGMTGELFF,TGTGCCGGTCAAAGGGCAGGGATGACCGGGGAGCTGTTTTTT
TRBV3-1,few,TRBD2,TRBJ2-7,CASSQIRLAGTYEQYF,TGTGCCAGCAGCCAAATTCGACTAGCGGGGACCTACGAGCAGTACTTC
TRBV12-3/TRBV12-4,NA,TRBD1,TRBJ1-3,CASAGTDLPSGNTIYF,TGTGCCAGCGCCGGGACAGACCTACCCTCTGGAAACACCATATATTTT
TRBV20-1,few,NA,TRBJ2-5,CSATLGVLQETQYF,TGCAGTGCTACCCTGGGGGTACTACAAGAGACCCAGTACTTC
TRBV29-1,many,NA,TRBJ2-7,CSVASGTYEQYF,TGCAGCGTTGCATCTGGAACTTACGAGCAGTACTTC
TRBV5-1,NA,NA,TRBJ2-4,CASSLEPGRWDIQYF,TGCGCCAGCAGCTTGGAACCCGGACGGTGGGACATTCAGTACTTC
TRBV20-1,few,TRBD1,TRBJ2-7,CSASAGTGGPEQYF,TGCAGTGCGTCGGCCGGGACAGGGGGACCGGAGCAGTACTTC
TRBV12-3/TRBV12-4,many,NA,TRBJ2-7,CASSLWGLGEQYF,TGTGCCAGCAGTCTTTGGGGGCTGGGCGAGCAGTACTTC
TRBV20-1,few,NA,TRBJ2-3,CSAGAVADTQYF,TGCAGTGCCGGCGCAGTGGCAGATACGCAGTATTTT
TRBV21-1,NA,NA,TRBJ2-3,CASSKAERYSSTDTQYF,TGTGCCAGCAGCAAAGCGGAGAGGTATTCTAGCACAGATACGCAGTATTTT
TRBV30,few,TRBD1,TRBJ2-2,CAWSRQGHTGELFF,TGTGCCTGGAGTCGACAGGGACACACCGGGGAGCTGTTTTTT
TRBV4-2,few,NA,TRBJ2-1,CASSQELQGFEQFF,TGTGCCAGCAGCCAAGAACTACAGGGTTTCGAGCAGTTCTTC
TRBV12-3/TRBV12-4,NA,TRBD2,TRBJ2-7,CASSWGRNPTSGDYEQYF,TGTGCCAGCAGTTGGGGAAGGAATCCTACTAGCGGCGACTACGAGCAGTACTTC
TRBV4-3,NA,NA,TRBJ2-2,CASSQGEMDTGELFF,TGCGCCAGCAGCCAAGGGGAGATGGACACCGGGGAGCTGTTTTTT
TRBV24-1,NA,TRBD2,TRBJ2-5,CATSDHPSGYQETQYF,TGTGCCACCAGTGATCATCCTAGCGGATACCAAGAGACCCAGTACTTC
TRBV28,NA,TRBD1,TRBJ1-4,CASSRDRPNEKLFF,TGTGCCAGCAGTCGGGACAGACCTAATGAAAAACTGTTTTTT
TRBV25-1,few,NA,TRBJ2-2,CASRPPGANTGELFF,TGTGCCAGCAGGCCCCCCGGGGCCAACACCGGGGAGCTGTTTTTT
TRBV5-6,few,TRBD2,TRBJ2-1,CASSLLRDYLYNEQFF,TGTGCCAGCAGCTTACTCCGGGACTACCTTTACAATGAGCAGTTCTTC
TRBV29-1,few,TRBD2,TRBJ2-1,CSVEGVREGSGNEQFF,TGCAGCGTTGAAGGGGTGCGGGAGGGATCGGGAAATGAGCAGTTCTTC
TRBV20-1,many,NA,TRBJ2-1,CSAPWLDVYNEQFF,TGCAGTGCTCCATGGCTAGACGTTTACAATGAGCAGTTCTTC
TRBV12-3/TRBV12-4,few,NA,TRBJ2-5,CASSLSLGGRPQETQYF,TGTGCCAGCAGTTTAAGTTTAGGCGGAAGGCCCCAAGAGACCCAGTACTTC
TRBV20-1,many,NA,TRBJ1-1,CSARASELPGNTEAFF,TGCAGTGCTAGAGCATCGGAGCTACCCGGGAACACTGAAGCTTTCTTT
TRBV11-1,NA,TRBD1,TRBJ1-5,CASSSGQGRARNQPQHF,TGTGCCAGCAGCTCAGGACAGGGGAGGGCACGCAATCAGCCCCAGCATTTT
TRBV27,NA,NA,TRBJ2-3,CASSPGPGLSTDTQYF,TGTGCCAGCAGTCCCGGACCGGGCCTTAGCACAGATACGCAGTATTTT
TRBV11-2,NA,TRBD2,TRBJ2-1,CASSLKPPAAGGTSEQFF,TGTGCCAGCAGCTTAAAGCCCCCGGCCGCGGGAGGGACAAGTGAGCAGTTCTTC
TRBV20-1,few,NA,TRBJ2-1,CSASDHSDNEQFF,TGCAGTGCTAGTGATCACAGCGACAATGAGCAGTTCTTC
TRBV10-3,NA,NA,TRBJ1-1,CAISEIGTEAFF,TGTGCCATCAGTGAAATCGGAACTGAAGCTTTCTTT
TRBV25-1,medium-sized,NA,TRBJ1-2,CASSLGNYGYTF,TGTGCCAGCAGTCTGGGGAACTATGGCTACACCTTC
TRBV4-3,many,TRBD2,TRBJ2-7,CASSQSSWREETYEQYF,TGCGCCAGCAGCCAATCCTCTTGGCGGGAGGAAACCTACGAGCAGTACTTC
TRBV7-6,many,NA,TRBJ2-3,CASSLGSRVSTDTQYF,TGTGCCAGCAGCTTAGGGTCGCGGGTTAGCACAGATACGCAGTATTTT
TRBV6-2/TRBV6-3,NA,TRBD2,TRBJ2-5,CASSYPRLAGEETQYF,TGTGCCAGCAGTTATCCCCGACTAGCGGGAGAAGAGACCCAGTACTTC
TRBV12-3/TRBV12-4,few,NA,TRBJ2-7,CASSSYHRSSYEQYF,TGTGCCAGCAGTTCTTACCACAGGAGCTCCTACGAGCAGTACTTC
TRBV7-9,NA,TRBD2,TRBJ2-7,CASSLTASGFYEQYF,TGTGCCAGCAGCTTAACGGCTAGCGGTTTCTACGAGCAGTACTTC
TRBV29-1,many,TRBD1,TRBJ2-7,CSVRGTGLSYEQYF,TGCAGCGTTAGAGGGACAGGGCTGTCCTACGAGCAGTACTTC
TRBV11-2,NA,TRBD2,TRBJ2-7,CASSLPPGTSGRGTYEQYF,TGTGCCAGCAGCTTGCCACCCGGGACTAGCGGGAGGGGGACCTACGAGCAGTACTTC
TRBV29-1,many,NA,TRBJ2-7,CSVAGIRIDEQYF,TGCAGCGTTGCTGGTATCCGGATAGACGAGCAGTACTTC